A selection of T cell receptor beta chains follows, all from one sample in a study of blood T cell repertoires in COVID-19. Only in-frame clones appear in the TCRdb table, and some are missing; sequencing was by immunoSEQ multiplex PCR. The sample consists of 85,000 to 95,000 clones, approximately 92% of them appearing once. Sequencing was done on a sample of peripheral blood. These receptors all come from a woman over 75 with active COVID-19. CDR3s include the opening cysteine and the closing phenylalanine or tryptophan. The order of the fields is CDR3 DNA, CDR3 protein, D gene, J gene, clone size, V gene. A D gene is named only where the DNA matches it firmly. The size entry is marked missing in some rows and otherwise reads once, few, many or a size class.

cdr3_nt: TGTGCCAGCAGCCCCACCGGAGGGGCTGGCTACACCTTC
cdr3_aa: CASSPTGGAGYTF
d_call: .
j_call: TRBJ1-2
clone_size: few
v_call: TRBV11-2

cdr3_nt: TGTGCCAGCAGCCAAACGGGAGGCCGCACAGATACGCAGTATTTT
cdr3_aa: CASSQTGGRTDTQYF
d_call: TRBD2
j_call: TRBJ2-3
clone_size: few
v_call: TRBV28

cdr3_nt: TGTGCCAGCAGTGATGGCGGGATATCCGGTGAGCAGTTCTTC
cdr3_aa: CASSDGGISGEQFF
d_call: .
j_call: TRBJ2-1
clone_size: .
v_call: TRBV2

cdr3_nt: TGTGCCAGTAGGCCCAGGGGTGGCCAAGAGACCCAGTACTTC
cdr3_aa: CASRPRGGQETQYF
d_call: .
j_call: TRBJ2-5
clone_size: .
v_call: TRBV19

cdr3_nt: TGTGCCAGCACTCACAGTTTGGATGAAAAACTGTTTTTT
cdr3_aa: CASTHSLDEKLFF
d_call: .
j_call: TRBJ1-4
clone_size: .
v_call: TRBV6-5

cdr3_nt: TGTGCCTGGAGCCCCCGAAAAGGCAGGGCTGGTCAGCCCCAGCATTTT
cdr3_aa: CAWSPRKGRAGQPQHF
d_call: .
j_call: TRBJ1-5
clone_size: .
v_call: TRBV30

cdr3_nt: TGTGCCAGCAGCCTCAGGGGGACTGGGGCCAACGTCCTGACTTTC
cdr3_aa: CASSLRGTGANVLTF
d_call: TRBD1
j_call: TRBJ2-6
clone_size: .
v_call: TRBV6-5

cdr3_nt: TGTGCCAGCAGCTACGGGACAGCTAGCAATCAGCCCCAGCATTTT
cdr3_aa: CASSYGTASNQPQHF
d_call: TRBD1
j_call: TRBJ1-5
clone_size: .
v_call: TRBV13

cdr3_nt: TGTGCCAGCTCACCGCCTCCGGGACAGCGAGGGTTTTGGACCGGGGAGCTGTTTTTT
cdr3_aa: CASSPPPGQRGFWTGELFF
d_call: TRBD1
j_call: TRBJ2-2
clone_size: .
v_call: TRBV18

cdr3_nt: TGTGCCACCCAGTTCGGGCAGGTAGGGGCCTACGAGCAGTACTTC
cdr3_aa: CATQFGQVGAYEQYF
d_call: .
j_call: TRBJ2-7
clone_size: once
v_call: TRBV27

cdr3_nt: TGTGCCAGTAGTACCCGGGGACACATCCAGGATACGCAGTATTTT
cdr3_aa: CASSTRGHIQDTQYF
d_call: .
j_call: TRBJ2-3
clone_size: .
v_call: TRBV19

cdr3_nt: TGTGCCAGCAGCCAAGTTGGACAGGGGGCCTCTAACTATGGCTACACCTTC
cdr3_aa: CASSQVGQGASNYGYTF
d_call: TRBD1
j_call: TRBJ1-2
clone_size: .
v_call: TRBV14

cdr3_nt: TGTGCCAGCTCACCAAACACTAGCTTCGACCCAATGAAGCAGTTCTTC
cdr3_aa: CASSPNTSFDPMKQFF
d_call: .
j_call: TRBJ2-1
clone_size: .
v_call: TRBV18

cdr3_nt: TGTGCCAGCAGCTTAGCCTGGGCGCGTCAGCTGAATGAGCAGTTCTTC
cdr3_aa: CASSLAWARQLNEQFF
d_call: .
j_call: TRBJ2-1
clone_size: once
v_call: TRBV7-2

cdr3_nt: TGTGCCAGCAGCCATTTGGGACTAGCGGACTCCTACGAGCAGTACTTC
cdr3_aa: CASSHLGLADSYEQYF
d_call: TRBD2
j_call: TRBJ2-7
clone_size: .
v_call: TRBV3-1/TRBV3-2

cdr3_nt: TGCAGCGGGGGTTGGCAGGGGAACACTGAAGCTTTCTTT
cdr3_aa: CSGGWQGNTEAFF
d_call: .
j_call: TRBJ1-1
clone_size: .
v_call: TRBV29-1

cdr3_nt: TGCAGTGCTAGGGCCTCCTACGAGCAGTACTTC
cdr3_aa: CSARASYEQYF
d_call: .
j_call: TRBJ2-7
clone_size: .
v_call: TRBV20-1

cdr3_nt: TGTGCCAGTAGCCGAGGACTAGACCTCTACAATGAGCAGTTCTTC
cdr3_aa: CASSRGLDLYNEQFF
d_call: TRBD2
j_call: TRBJ2-1
clone_size: .
v_call: TRBV19

cdr3_nt: TGTGCCAGCAGCTGGGCGGGCCACACAGATACGCAGTATTTT
cdr3_aa: CASSWAGHTDTQYF
d_call: .
j_call: TRBJ2-3
clone_size: .
v_call: TRBV7-2

cdr3_nt: TGTGCCAGCAGTCCAATTCAACAGGGGGCCCGTGGCTACACCTTC
cdr3_aa: CASSPIQQGARGYTF
d_call: TRBD1
j_call: TRBJ1-2
clone_size: .
v_call: TRBV6-6

cdr3_nt: TGTGCCAGCGCCCCAGCTAGCGGGGGACGACCATACGAGCAGTACTTC
cdr3_aa: CASAPASGGRPYEQYF
d_call: TRBD2
j_call: TRBJ2-7
clone_size: .
v_call: TRBV4-2

cdr3_nt: TGTGCCAGCTCACCACGGGAGCGGGGGTACGAGCAGTACTTC
cdr3_aa: CASSPRERGYEQYF
d_call: TRBD2
j_call: TRBJ2-7
clone_size: .
v_call: TRBV18

cdr3_nt: TGTGCCAGCAGTTACGTTCGCGGGGAGCTGTTTTTT
cdr3_aa: CASSYVRGELFF
d_call: .
j_call: TRBJ2-2
clone_size: .
v_call: TRBV6-2/TRBV6-3

cdr3_nt: TGTGCCAGCAGATCTCGACTAGCGGGGTCCGGGACCCAGTACTTC
cdr3_aa: CASRSRLAGSGTQYF
d_call: TRBD2
j_call: TRBJ2-5
clone_size: .
v_call: TRBV6-5

cdr3_nt: TGTGCCAGCAGGCCCTATTCTAGCACAGATACGCAGTATTTT
cdr3_aa: CASRPYSSTDTQYF
d_call: .
j_call: TRBJ2-3
clone_size: .
v_call: TRBV28

cdr3_nt: TGTGCCAGTAGTATGGGAGGGGAGACCCAGTACTTC
cdr3_aa: CASSMGGETQYF
d_call: TRBD2
j_call: TRBJ2-5
clone_size: .
v_call: TRBV19

cdr3_nt: TGTGCCAGCAGTTTATTCCCCCTCAGGGTCGTCAATCAGCCCCAGCATTTT
cdr3_aa: CASSLFPLRVVNQPQHF
d_call: .
j_call: TRBJ1-5
clone_size: .
v_call: TRBV28

cdr3_nt: TGCGCCAGCAGCTTGGGTAGCGGTGCCGCCTACAATGAGCAGTTCTTC
cdr3_aa: CASSLGSGAAYNEQFF
d_call: .
j_call: TRBJ2-1
clone_size: .
v_call: TRBV5-1

cdr3_nt: TGTGCCAGTAGTATCACCGGGATCAAGAACACTGAAGCTTTCTTT
cdr3_aa: CASSITGIKNTEAFF
d_call: .
j_call: TRBJ1-1
clone_size: .
v_call: TRBV19

cdr3_nt: TGTGCCAGCAGCCTGGGTAGCCCAGGGCCCTACGAGCAGTACTTC
cdr3_aa: CASSLGSPGPYEQYF
d_call: .
j_call: TRBJ2-7
clone_size: .
v_call: TRBV5-4